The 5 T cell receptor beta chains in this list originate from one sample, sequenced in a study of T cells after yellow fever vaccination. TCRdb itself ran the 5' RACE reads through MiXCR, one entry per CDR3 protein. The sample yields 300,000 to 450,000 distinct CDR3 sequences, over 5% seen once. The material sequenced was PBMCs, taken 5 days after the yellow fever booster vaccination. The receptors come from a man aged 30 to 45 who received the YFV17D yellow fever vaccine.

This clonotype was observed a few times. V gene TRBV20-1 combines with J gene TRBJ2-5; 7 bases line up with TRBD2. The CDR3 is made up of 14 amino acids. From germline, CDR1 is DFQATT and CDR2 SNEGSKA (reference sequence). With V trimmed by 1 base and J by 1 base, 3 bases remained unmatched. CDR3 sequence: CSARVLAGQETQYF. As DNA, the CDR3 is TGCAGTGCTAGAGTCTTAGCGGGCCAAGAGACCCAGTACTTC.

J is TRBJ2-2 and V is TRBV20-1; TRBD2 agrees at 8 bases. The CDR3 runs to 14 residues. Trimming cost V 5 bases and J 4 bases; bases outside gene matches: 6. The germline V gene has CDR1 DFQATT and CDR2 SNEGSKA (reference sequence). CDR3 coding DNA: TGCAGTGCTCTTAGCGGGATACTCACCGGGGAGCTGTTTTTT. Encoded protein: CSALSGILTGELFF.

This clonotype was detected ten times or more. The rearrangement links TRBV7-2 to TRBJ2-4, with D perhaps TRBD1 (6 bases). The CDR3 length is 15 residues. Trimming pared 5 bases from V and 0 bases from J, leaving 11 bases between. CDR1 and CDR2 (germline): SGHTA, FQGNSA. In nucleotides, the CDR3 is TGTGCCAGCAGCCAGAACAGGGTAGCCAAAAACATTCAGTACTTC. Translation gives CASSQNRVAKNIQYF.

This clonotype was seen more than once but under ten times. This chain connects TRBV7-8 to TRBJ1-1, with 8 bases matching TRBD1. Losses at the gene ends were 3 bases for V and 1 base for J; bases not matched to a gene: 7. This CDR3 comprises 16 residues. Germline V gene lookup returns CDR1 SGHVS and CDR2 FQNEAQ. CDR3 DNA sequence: TGTGCCAGCAGCTTTTACGCGGACAGGGCGAACACTGAAGCTTTCTTT. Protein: CASSFYADRANTEAFF.

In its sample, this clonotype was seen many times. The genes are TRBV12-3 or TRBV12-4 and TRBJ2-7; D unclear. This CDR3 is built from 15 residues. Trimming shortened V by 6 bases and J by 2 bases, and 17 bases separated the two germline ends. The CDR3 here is CASSLGRQPPYEQYF. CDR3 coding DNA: TGTGCCAGCAGCCTAGGTAGGCAGCCGCCCTACGAGCAGTACTTC.